Presented here are 28 T cell receptor beta chains from one specimen sequenced in a study of T cells expressing NK-cell markers. No DNA is given; TCRdb re-called the 5' RACE reads and lists each CDR3 protein once. This listing includes 500,000 to 700,000 distinct CDR3 sequences. Sequenced sample: blood T cells: a sorted CD56 or NKG2C T cell subset, CD4+ or CD8+ T cells, or bulk PBMC T cells (not recorded which). Receptors were obtained from a man aged 18-30 years in good health.

CDR3 sequence reads: CASRQGLPGGEKLFF. The V gene is TRBV27, the J gene TRBJ1-4; TCRdb indicates TRBD1, and absent DNA this call remains unverified. From germline, CDR1 is MNHEY and CDR2 SMNVEV (reference sequence). This CDR3 has 15 residues.

This chain links TRBV28 with TRBJ2-1; the D gene TCRdb calls, TRBD1, cannot be checked with no DNA. There are 15 residues in the CDR3. CDR1 and CDR2 (germline): MDHEN, SYDVKM. The CDR3 loop reads CASSPQGASGNEQFF.

V usage is TRBV3-1 and J usage is TRBJ1-5. CDR1 and CDR2 from the germline V gene are LGHDT and YNNKEL (reference sequence). The CDR3 loop spans 15 amino acids. CDR3 in amino acids: CASSLGSYGNQPQHF.

The V call is TRBV15, the J call TRBJ1-1; the D gene TCRdb calls, TRBD1, cannot be checked with no DNA. The CDR3 totals 17 residues. Germline assignment: CDR1 LNHNV and CDR2 YYDKDF (reference sequence). CDR3 loop: CATSRDRGSGWNTEAFF.

V usage is TRBV7-6 and J usage is TRBJ2-7; lacking DNA, the TRBD2 call made by TCRdb goes unchecked. The CDR3 totals 14 residues. Germline loops: CDR1 SGHVS, CDR2 FNYEAQ. This chain's CDR3 is CASSLRTGTYEQYF.

The genes are TRBV6-1 and TRBJ1-2; checking the TCRdb D call of TRBD1 is not possible without DNA. CDR1 is MNHNS and CDR2 is SASEGT in the germline V gene. This CDR3 is built from 16 residues. The chain's CDR3 is CASRSIGTGGFYGYTF.

The chain couples TRBV15 to TRBJ2-5; with no DNA, the TCRdb D assignment of TRBD2 cannot be verified. CDR1 LNHNV and CDR2 YYDKDF come from the germline V gene (reference sequence). The CDR3 consists of 15 residues. CDR3 amino acids: CATSRESGTQETQYF.

This chain uses TRBV7-9 with TRBJ1-2. CDR1 is SEHNR, CDR2 FQNEAQ, per germline (reference sequence). The CDR3 sequence is 14 residues long. The CDR3 protein is CASSYGRDDYGYTF.

The chain employs TRBV5-6 and TRBJ1-1. The germline V gene encodes CDR1 SGHDT and CDR2 YYEEEE. The CDR3 has 18 amino acids. The CDR3 protein is CASSPQERGILIIPEAFF.

The chain links TRBV7-9 to TRBJ2-5; the TRBD1 assignment by TCRdb is unverifiable without DNA. Germline CDR1 SEHNR, CDR2 FQNEAQ (reference sequence). This CDR3 has 14 amino acids. CDR3: CASSLEQGKKTQYF.

V and J are TRBV9 and TRBJ2-3; TCRdb's D gene call, TRBD2, goes unchecked for lack of DNA. CDR1 and CDR2 from the germline V gene are SGDLS and YYNGEE. The CDR3 runs to 16 residues. The CDR3 is CASSVAGLTSTDTQYF.

This chain links TRBV5-6 with TRBJ1-1. This CDR3 is built from 13 residues. CDR1 is SGHDT, CDR2 YYEEEE, per germline. The CDR3 sequence is CASSQGPLGRAFF.

The V call is TRBV29-1, the J call TRBJ2-5; no DNA is available, so the TRBD1 call from TCRdb remains unchecked. Per the germline V gene, CDR1 is SQVTM and CDR2 is ANQGSEA. This CDR3 comprises 13 residues. The CDR3 is CSVQDSTPWTQYF.

CDR3 region: CSARPSGRQTYEQYF. The chain is built from TRBV20-1 and TRBJ2-7; checking the TCRdb D call of TRBD2 is not possible without DNA. The CDR3 contains 15 residues. Germline CDR1 DFQATT, CDR2 SNEGSKA (reference sequence).

The J gene is TRBJ2-5, the V gene TRBV5-6. Germline CDR1 SGHDT, CDR2 YYEEEE. The length of the CDR3 is 13 residues. This CDR3 is CASSLDFQETQYF. Based on the CDR3 plus reference TRBV5-6 and TRBJ2-5, the full variable domain is DAGVTQSPTHLIKTRGQQVTLRCSPKSGHDTVSWYQQALGQGPQFIFQYYEEEERQRGNFPDRFSGHQFPNYSSELNVNALLLGDSALYLCASSLDFQETQYFGPGTRLLVL.

The gene calls are TRBV15 and TRBJ1-2. The CDR3 spans 16 residues. Per germline, CDR1 LNHNV and CDR2 YYDKDF (reference sequence). CDR3 amino acids: CATSRGPGGRDYGYTF.

The chain combines TRBV4-1 with TRBJ2-3. The germline V gene has CDR1 MGHRA and CDR2 YSYEKL. This CDR3 has 14 residues. The CDR3 protein is CASSQGPITDTQYF.

This chain links TRBV29-1 with TRBJ2-3. Germline loops: CDR1 SQVTM, CDR2 ANQGSEA. This CDR3 is built from 14 residues. Here the CDR3 reads CSVGGTGPTDTQYF.

This chain joins TRBV12-3 or TRBV12-4 and TRBJ2-1; TCRdb indicates TRBD2, and absent DNA this call remains unverified. The CDR3 extends over 14 amino acids. CDR3 region: CATRGLASEDEQFF.

The chain employs TRBV25-1 and TRBJ2-1; the TRBD1 assignment by TCRdb is unverifiable without DNA. Germline-derived CDR1 and CDR2 are MGHDK and SYGVNS. The CDR3 extends over 14 amino acids. The CDR3 is CASSGGTGFDEQFF. Full variable domain (outside the CDR3, taken from reference TRBV25-1 and TRBJ2-1): EADIYQTPRYLVIGTGKKITLECSQTMGHDKMYWYQQDPGMELHLIHYSYGVNSTEKGDLSSESTVSRIRTEHFPLTLESARPSHTSQYLCASSGGTGFDEQFFGPGTRLTVL.

V gene TRBV6-2 or TRBV6-3 combines with J gene TRBJ2-7. The CDR3 length is 12 residues. CDR1 and CDR2 from the germline V gene are MNHEY and SVGEGT. The CDR3 spells CASSYSTYEQYF.

The gene calls are TRBV28 and TRBJ2-1; TCRdb designates TRBD1, a call that cannot be tested without DNA. This CDR3 region has 15 residues. Germline V gives CDR1 MDHEN, CDR2 SYDVKM. CDR3 amino acids: CASTIGGASYNEQFF. The variable domain in full, completed from reference TRBV28 and TRBJ2-1, reads DVKVTQSSRYLVKRTGEKVFLECVQDMDHENMFWYRQDPGLGLRLIYFSYDVKMKEKGDIPEGYSVSREKKERFSLILESASTNQTSMYLCASTIGGASYNEQFFGPGTRLTVL.

The gene calls are TRBV4-1 and TRBJ1-1. Per the germline V gene, CDR1 is MGHRA and CDR2 is YSYEKL. The CDR3 has 13 amino acids. CDR3 loop: CASSQRILTEAFF.

V gene TRBV7-8 combines with J gene TRBJ2-2; the D gene TCRdb calls, TRBD2, cannot be checked with no DNA. Per germline, CDR1 SGHVS and CDR2 FQNEAQ. CDR3 size: 15 residues. The CDR3 here is CASSYDYSRAGELFF.

The J gene is TRBJ2-3, the V gene TRBV5-5; TCRdb selects TRBD1, and the lack of DNA leaves this call unchecked. The CDR3 covers 15 residues. The germline CDR1 and CDR2 sequences are SGHKS and YYEKEE (reference sequence). CDR3 sequence: CASSYRQGSTDTQYF.

This sequence joins TRBV6-1 and TRBJ2-3; TCRdb returns TRBD1, unconfirmable since there is no DNA. This CDR3 spans 14 amino acids. Germline CDR1 and CDR2: MNHNS and SASEGT. CDR3 region: CASSGTVSTDTQYF.

This sequence joins TRBV7-2 and TRBJ2-7; the TCRdb call, TRBD2, lacks DNA for checking. Germline V gene sequence: CDR1 SGHTA, CDR2 FQGNSA. CDR3 length equals 14 residues. This chain's CDR3 is CASSSSSGHYEQYF.

V gene TRBV7-2 combines with J gene TRBJ1-1. The germline V gene encodes CDR1 SGHTA and CDR2 FQGNSA. CDR3 length: 13 residues. Here the CDR3 reads CASSTHPNTEAFF.